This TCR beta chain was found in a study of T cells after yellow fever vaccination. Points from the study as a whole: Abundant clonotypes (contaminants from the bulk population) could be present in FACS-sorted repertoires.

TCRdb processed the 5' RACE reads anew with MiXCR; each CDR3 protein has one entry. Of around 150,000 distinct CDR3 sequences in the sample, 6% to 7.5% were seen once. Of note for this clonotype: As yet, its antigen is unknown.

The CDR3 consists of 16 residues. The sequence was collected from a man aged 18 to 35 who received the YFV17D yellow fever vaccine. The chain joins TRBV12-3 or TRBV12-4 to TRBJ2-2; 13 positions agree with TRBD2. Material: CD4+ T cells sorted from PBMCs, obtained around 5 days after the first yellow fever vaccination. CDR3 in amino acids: CAVGGLAGIGTGELFF. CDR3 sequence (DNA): TGTGCAGTGGGGGGACTAGCGGGGATTGGCACCGGGGAGCTGTTTTTT.